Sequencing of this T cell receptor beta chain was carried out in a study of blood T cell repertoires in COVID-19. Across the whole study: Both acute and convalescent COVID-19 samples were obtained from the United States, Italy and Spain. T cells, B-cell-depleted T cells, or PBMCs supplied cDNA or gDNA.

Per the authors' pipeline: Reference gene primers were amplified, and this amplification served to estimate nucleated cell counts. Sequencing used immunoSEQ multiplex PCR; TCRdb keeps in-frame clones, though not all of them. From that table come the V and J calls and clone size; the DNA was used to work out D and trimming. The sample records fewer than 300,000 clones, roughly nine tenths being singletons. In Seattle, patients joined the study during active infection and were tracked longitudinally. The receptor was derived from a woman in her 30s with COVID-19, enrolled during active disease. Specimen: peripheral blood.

The DNA for the CDR3 is TGTGCCAGTAGTATCCTTTCTCAGGGGTTTTACGGAAACATTCAGTACTTC. Amino acids: CASSILSQGFYGNIQYF. This chain joins TRBV19 and TRBJ2-4, with a tentative D call TRBD1 (6 bases). V was trimmed by 3 bases and J by 6 bases, leaving 21 bases between them. This CDR3 spans 17 amino acids. Germline loops: CDR1 LNHDA, CDR2 SQIVND (reference sequence).